The 24 T cell receptor beta chains below come from one sample, sequenced in a study of blood T cell repertoires in COVID-19. Assay: immunoSEQ multiplex PCR; the TCRdb copy retains only in-frame clones and omits some. The repertoire holds tens of thousands of clones, with around nine tenths as singletons. Specimen: peripheral blood. These receptors all come from a human donor in a cohort sampled during active COVID-19.

The chain combines TRBV3-1 (or the pseudogene TRBV3-2) with TRBJ2-2; D gene ambiguous. There are 11 residues in the CDR3. CDR1 and CDR2 from the germline V gene are LGHDT and YNNKEL (reference sequence). V lost 10 bases and J lost 3, with 6 bases in between. The CDR3: CATSYTGELFF. For the CDR3, the DNA is TGTGCCACCTCCTACACCGGGGAGCTGTTTTTT.

This clone occurred a few times. The chain carries TRBV2 and TRBJ2-7, with 10 bases lining up with TRBD1. Looked up from germline, CDR1 is SNHLY and CDR2 is FYNNEI. The CDR3 is 14 amino acids. V shed 6 bases and J 5 bases; nucleotides not matched to a gene: 7. The CDR3 reads CASSSGTGADEQYF. The CDR3 region has the DNA TGTGCCAGCAGCTCCGGGACAGGGGCGGACGAGCAGTACTTC.

The rearrangement links TRBV5-1 to TRBJ2-1, with TRBD2 identical over 7 bases. The germline V gene encodes CDR1 SGHRS and CDR2 YFSETQ. The CDR3 spans 14 residues. The V segment lost 0 bases and the J segment 6 bases; nucleotides outside the gene matches: 3. The CDR3 sequence: CASSLVGEGNEQFF. CDR3 DNA: TGCGCCAGCAGCTTGGTTGGGGAGGGCAATGAGCAGTTCTTC.

V gene TRBV19 combines with J gene TRBJ1-1; D is ambiguous. The V end was cut by 4 bases, the J end by 3 bases, with 9 bases between. The germline CDR1 and CDR2 sequences are LNHDA and SQIVND (reference sequence). The CDR3 loop spans 13 amino acids. The CDR3, as DNA: TGTGCCAGTAGTACCAGAAGTGACACTGAAGCTTTCTTT. Its protein product is CASSTRSDTEAFF.

V and J are TRBV30 and TRBJ1-1; TRBD1 is a possible D gene (5 bases). Germline-derived CDR1 and CDR2 are GTSNPN and SVGIG (reference sequence). V lost 4 bases to trimming and J lost 2 bases, with 11 bases between them. The CDR3 totals 13 residues. This CDR3 is CAWKKGRNTEAFF. CDR3 DNA: TGTGCCTGGAAAAAGGGGCGTAACACTGAAGCTTTCTTT.

The chain combines TRBV29-1 with TRBJ2-3; a possible D gene is TRBD1 (6 bases). Germline V gene data show CDR1 as SQVTM and CDR2 as ANQGSEA. The CDR3 contains 12 residues. Trimming took 7 bases from V and 6 from J, leaving 14 bases between them. The CDR3 spells CSGKGEGDTQYF. CDR3 bases: TGCAGCGGGAAGGGGGAAGGCGATACGCAGTATTTT.

V gene TRBV9 combines with J gene TRBJ1-5; D is uncertain. Deletions cut 0 bases from V and 3 bases from J, with 4 bases between. The germline gives CDR1 SGDLS, CDR2 YYNGEE. CDR3 length: 13 residues. The CDR3 loop is CASSVAVNQPQHF. In nucleotides, the CDR3 is TGTGCCAGCAGCGTAGCCGTCAATCAGCCCCAGCATTTT.

This clone has a handful of counts. The V and J genes are TRBV3-1 (or the pseudogene TRBV3-2) and TRBJ1-2; D is uncertain. Germline CDR1 reads LGHDT; CDR2 reads YNNKEL (reference sequence). The germline V and J ends were trimmed by 1 base and 3 bases, with 12 bases remaining between them. The CDR3 has 15 amino acids. Written as DNA, the CDR3 is TGTGCCAGCAGCCAAGGGAGGGAGGGTTACTATGGCTACACCTTC. Its protein product is CASSQGREGYYGYTF.

J is TRBJ2-7 and V is TRBV6-5, with TRBD1 matching 7 bases. CDR1 and CDR2 (germline): MNHEY, SVGAGI. The CDR3 sequence is 16 residues long. V lost 2 bases and J lost 1; bases outside the gene matches: 8. The CDR3 region is CASSYAAQGSSYEQYF. CDR3 nucleotide sequence: TGTGCCAGCAGTTACGCAGCACAGGGGAGTTCCTACGAGCAGTACTTC.

This sequence joins TRBV5-3 and TRBJ1-1; D possibly corresponds to TRBD1 (5 bases). TRBV5-3 is designated an ORF whose function remains uncertain. The CDR3 runs 18 residues. V was shortened by 1 base and J by 6 bases, with 25 bases between the two germline ends. Here the CDR3 DNA reads TGTGCCAGAAGCTTGTCTTGGGACTCACCTAAGATAACGGCTGAAGCTTTCTTT. Protein product: CARSLSWDSPKITAEAFF.

The rearrangement uses TRBV11-3 and TRBJ2-1, with D perhaps matching TRBD2 (6 bases). The CDR3 extends over 16 amino acids. Germline-derived CDR1 and CDR2 are SGHNT and YENEEA. V lost 3 bases, J lost 7 bases, and 19 bases lay in between. CDR3 sequence reads: CASSFGGALIGNEQFF. The CDR3 bases are TGTGCCAGCAGCTTCGGCGGGGCCCTCATCGGGAATGAGCAGTTCTTC.

This sequence joins TRBV3-1 (or the pseudogene TRBV3-2) and TRBJ2-1; no clear D gene. The germline V and J ends were trimmed by 4 bases and 3 bases, with 19 bases remaining between them. The germline gives CDR1 LGHDT, CDR2 YNNKEL (reference sequence). This CDR3 is built from 17 residues. This chain's CDR3 is CASSPSRSGVGYNEQFF. The CDR3 DNA reads TGTGCCAGCAGCCCCTCAAGGTCCGGAGTCGGCTACAATGAGCAGTTCTTC.

This chain connects TRBV7-3 to TRBJ2-3, with TRBD2 identical over 9 bases. CDR1 SGHTA and CDR2 FQGTGA come from the germline V gene. J gave up 4 bases and V 5 bases, and 7 bases lay outside the gene matches. The CDR3 length is 15 residues. CDR3: CASSREAGGADTQYF. For the CDR3, the DNA is TGTGCCAGCAGCCGGGAAGCGGGGGGCGCAGATACGCAGTATTTT.

CDR3 bases: TGTGCCAGCAGCTACCCGACAGGGAAGAACACTGAAGCTTTCTTT. Its protein product is CASSYPTGKNTEAFF. The gene calls are TRBV5-4 and TRBJ1-1; 7 positions match TRBD1. The germline V gene has CDR1 SGHNT and CDR2 YYREEE (reference sequence). This CDR3 has 15 amino acids. Trimming removed 3 bases from V and 1 base from J; junction bases left unmatched: 6.

This chain joins TRBV6-5 and TRBJ2-7, with TRBD1 matching over 11 bases. This CDR3 has 15 residues. Losses at the gene ends were 6 bases for V and 3 bases for J; bases not matched to a gene: 7. Germline-derived CDR1 and CDR2 are MNHEY and SVGAGI. As DNA, the CDR3 is TGTGCCAGCAGACCCGGACAGGGGGCCTACTACGAGCAGTACTTC. This sequence encodes CASRPGQGAYYEQYF.

The CDR3 DNA reads TGTGCCAGCAGCCAAGTAGCGGGAGGGAGAGATACGCAGTATTTT. Its protein is CASSQVAGGRDTQYF. The V call is TRBV3-1 (or the pseudogene TRBV3-2), the J call TRBJ2-3; TRBD2 agrees at 11 bases. CDR1 is LGHDT and CDR2 is YNNKEL in the germline V gene (reference sequence). V lost 1 base and J lost 5; bases outside the gene matches: 2. This CDR3 region has 15 residues.

This chain uses TRBV6-5 with TRBJ1-2, with D tentatively TRBD1 (6 bases). Germline loops: CDR1 MNHEY, CDR2 SVGAGI. Trimming took 4 bases from V and 1 from J, leaving 10 bases between them. This CDR3 spans 14 amino acids. The CDR3 loop reads CASSLNRVNYGYTF. CDR3 nucleotide sequence: TGTGCCAGCAGTTTGAACAGGGTTAACTATGGCTACACCTTC.

The gene calls are TRBV10-1 and TRBJ2-2; TRBD1 matches at 8 bases. CDR3 size: 14 residues. From germline, CDR1 is WNHNN and CDR2 SYGVQD (reference sequence). V dropped 2 bases and J dropped 6; count of bases not matched to a gene: 2. For the CDR3, the DNA is TGCGCCAGCAGTGAGCAGGGGGCGCCCGGGGAGCTGTTTTTT. This translates into CASSEQGAPGELFF.

In this sample, this clone turned up once. The chain uses TRBV7-2 and TRBJ1-2; D is unresolved. Trimming pared 1 base from V and 7 bases from J, leaving 10 bases between. The CDR3 extends over 13 amino acids. CDR1 is SGHTA, CDR2 FQGNSA, per germline. DNA of the CDR3: TGTGCCAGCAGCTTAGTCCTGGAGGGTGGCTACACCTTC. As protein: CASSLVLEGGYTF.

CDR3 sequence (DNA): TGCGCCAGCAGCCGGGACAGAGACTATGGCTACACCTTC. Its protein is CASSRDRDYGYTF. The chain has TRBV5-1 and TRBJ1-2; TRBD1 matches at 7 bases. In germline, CDR1 is SGHRS, CDR2 YFSETQ. The CDR3 extends over 13 amino acids. V lost 4 bases and J lost 3; bases outside the gene matches: 3.

This chain joins TRBV2 and TRBJ2-7; the match to TRBD1 covers 10 bases. Germline V gene sequence: CDR1 SNHLY, CDR2 FYNNEI. After removal of 5 bases from V and 2 bases from J, the junction contained 3 bases not matched to a gene. The CDR3 length is 14 residues. Here the CDR3 reads CASSLGQGPYEQYF. CDR3 nucleotides: TGTGCCAGCAGTCTGGGACAGGGGCCCTACGAGCAGTACTTC.

The rearrangement joins TRBV12-5 to TRBJ1-5, with D unresolved. This CDR3 region has 13 residues. Germline-derived CDR1 and CDR2 are LGHNT and FRNRAP. V was shortened by 2 bases and J by 0 bases, with 2 bases between the two germline ends. The CDR3 nucleotides read TGTGCTAGTGGTTTGTATAGCAATCAGCCCCAGCATTTT. Translation: CASGLYSNQPQHF.

This chain uses TRBV9 with TRBJ2-3; TRBD2 agrees at 7 bases. CDR3 size: 14 residues. The V segment lost 6 bases and the J segment 2 bases; nucleotides outside the gene matches: 6. Germline V gives CDR1 SGDLS, CDR2 YYNGEE. The CDR3 DNA reads TGTGCCAGCACCGCAGCGGGGCTCACAGATACGCAGTATTTT. It translates to CASTAAGLTDTQYF.

The chain couples TRBV11-2 to TRBJ2-4, with 7 bases identical to TRBD1. The CDR3 spans 17 residues. Germline V CDR1 and CDR2: SGHAT, FQNNGV. The trim removed 2 bases at V and 0 bases at J, leaving 7 bases unmatched. CDR3 loop: CASSLNTGVVAKNIQYF. The DNA for the CDR3 is TGTGCCAGCAGCTTAAATACAGGGGTTGTAGCCAAAAACATTCAGTACTTC.